The 30 T cell receptor beta chains listed next were all sequenced from one sample in a study of cytomegalovirus exposure and HLA in healthy donors. The PCR contained 60 Vbeta and 13 Jbeta primers. Libraries were prepared by immunoSEQ multiplex PCR; TCRdb keeps only in-frame clonotypes and omits some of them. Counted here are 100,000 or so clones, approximately 77% occurring once; the ten biggest clones make up less than 15%. Specimen: PBMCs. These receptors were obtained from a male donor in good health and CMV-seropositive.

This clone has more than one count but fewer than ten. The gene calls are TRBV6-5 and TRBJ1-3, with a possible D match to TRBD1 (5 bases). This CDR3 is built from 15 residues. CDR1 and CDR2 from the germline V gene are MNHEY and SVGAGI. The V gene lost 3 bases and the J gene lost 0 bases, with 9 bases spanning the gap. CDR3 coding DNA: TGTGCCAGCAGTTATGACAGCAGCTCTGGAAACACCATATATTTT. Protein product: CASSYDSSSGNTIYF.

This clone showed up just a few times. The CDR3 here is CASSLLPGQTYEQYF. DNA of the CDR3: TGTGCCAGCAGCTTGCTTCCGGGACAAACCTACGAGCAGTACTTC. This chain links TRBV5-5 with TRBJ2-7, with D possibly matching TRBD1 (6 bases). Germline CDR1 and CDR2: SGHKS and YYEKEE (reference sequence). This CDR3 is built from 15 residues. V gave up 1 base and J gave up 2 bases, with 13 bases separating them.

The chain recombines TRBV29-1 with TRBJ1-2, with 11 bases aligning to TRBD1. V shed 6 bases and J 8 bases; nucleotides not matched to a gene: 5. This CDR3 is built from 12 residues. CDR1 SQVTM and CDR2 ANQGSEA come from the germline V gene. In nucleotides, the CDR3 is TGCAGCGTAGACCGGGACAGGGGGGGCTACACCTTC. Amino acid sequence: CSVDRDRGGYTF. The full variable domain, completed using reference TRBV29-1 and TRBJ1-2, is SAVISQKPSRDICQRGTSLTIQCQVDSQVTMMFWYRQQPGQSLTLIATANQGSEATYESGFVIDKFPISRPNLTFSTLTVSNMSPEDSSIYLCSVDRDRGGYTFGSGTRLTVV.

The V and J genes are TRBV4-2 and TRBJ2-5, with D perhaps matching TRBD1 (6 bases). CDR3 size: 15 residues. Trimming took off 4 bases at V and 4 bases at J, with 16 bases between the two ends. In germline, CDR1 is LGHNA, CDR2 YNFKEQ. The CDR3 DNA is TGTGCCAGCAGCCTAAGACCCTTAGGGGGAGAGACCCAGTACTTC. Translation gives CASSLRPLGGETQYF.

This clone has a handful of counts. The rearrangement uses TRBV4-1 and TRBJ2-7, with 13 nucleotides matching TRBD2. There are 15 residues in the CDR3. Losses at the gene ends were 7 bases for V and 5 bases for J; bases not matched to a gene: 8. The germline V gene has CDR1 MGHRA and CDR2 YSYEKL. Here the CDR3 reads CASKLTGTSGDEQYF. The CDR3 DNA is TGCGCCAGCAAATTGACCGGGACTAGCGGGGACGAGCAGTACTTC.

V usage is TRBV18 and J usage is TRBJ1-1; 7 bases fit TRBD1. Trimming removed 2 bases from V and 1 base from J; junction bases left unmatched: 4. The germline CDR1 and CDR2 sequences are KGHSH and LQKENI. CDR3 size: 15 residues. The CDR3 spells CASSPNRGTNTEAFF. The CDR3 DNA follows: TGTGCCAGCTCACCAAACAGGGGCACGAACACTGAAGCTTTCTTT.

The chain carries TRBV10-1 and TRBJ2-7, with D possibly being TRBD1 (5 bases). V was trimmed by 5 bases and J by 1 base, leaving 9 bases between them. CDR1 and CDR2 (germline): WNHNN, SYGVQD (reference sequence). The CDR3 sequence is 13 residues long. CDR3 sequence (DNA): TGCGCCAGCAGTACAGGAGCTTCCTACGAGCAGTACTTC. Residues: CASSTGASYEQYF.

The rearrangement links TRBV27 to TRBJ2-7; perhaps TRBD2 as D (5 bases). Trimming took off 8 bases at V and 5 bases at J, with 19 bases between the two ends. The CDR3 length is 14 residues. From germline, CDR1 is MNHEY and CDR2 SMNVEV (reference sequence). The CDR3, as DNA: TGTGCCAGCCCCGCGGAGGTAGGGAAAAACGAGCAGTACTTC. As protein: CASPAEVGKNEQYF.

The gene calls are TRBV2 and TRBJ1-2; 8 bases agree with TRBD1. From germline, CDR1 is SNHLY and CDR2 FYNNEI. The CDR3 extends over 15 amino acids. The ends lost 6 bases at V and 3 bases at J; junction bases unmatched: 9. The CDR3 is CASSSRQGWDYGYTF. The CDR3 DNA reads as TGTGCCAGCAGCAGCCGACAGGGGTGGGACTATGGCTACACCTTC.

The chain has TRBV6-5 and TRBJ1-2; TRBD1 matches 10 bases. This CDR3 is 16 amino acids long. The V and J ends lost 0 bases and 8 bases, in that order; junction bases with no gene match: 9. Germline V gene sequence: CDR1 MNHEY, CDR2 SVGAGI. This CDR3 is CASSYSTGGDSEGYTF. CDR3 DNA: TGTGCCAGCAGTTACTCGACAGGGGGCGATTCGGAAGGCTACACCTTC.

The rearrangement joins TRBV6-5 to TRBJ2-1, with D perhaps TRBD1 (7 bases). From germline, CDR1 is MNHEY and CDR2 SVGAGI. Deletions cut 5 bases from V and 8 bases from J, with 10 bases between. The CDR3 runs to 12 residues. CDR3 coding DNA: TGTGCCAGCAGTCGCAGGGGGGATGAGCAGTTCTTC. Its translation is CASSRRGDEQFF.

On this clone: Other DNA variants within this sample encode the same CDR3. The V gene is TRBV5-1, the J gene TRBJ2-3; TRBD1 might be the D (5 bases). CDR1 is SGHRS and CDR2 is YFSETQ in the germline V gene. The CDR3 consists of 13 residues. Trimming left V 1 base short and J 3 bases short, with 6 bases between. The CDR3 sequence: CASSLQGTDTQYF. As DNA, the CDR3 is TGCGCCAGCAGCTTGCAGGGAACAGATACGCAGTATTTT. The full variable domain, its missing parts supplied by reference TRBV5-1 and TRBJ2-3, is KAGVTQTPRYLIKTRGQQVTLSCSPISGHRSVSWYQQTPGQGLQFLFEYFSETQRNKGNFPGRFSGRQFSNSRSEMNVSTLELGDSALYLCASSLQGTDTQYFGPGTRLTVL.

The chain uses TRBV2 and TRBJ1-2, with D uncertain. This CDR3 region has 15 residues. The germline gives CDR1 SNHLY, CDR2 FYNNEI. With 6 bases removed from V and 5 bases from J, the gap between germline ends came to 19 bases. The CDR3 DNA is TGTGCCAGCAGCTCAGTCCGGGGTTTGTCGTATGGCTACACCTTC. It translates to CASSSVRGLSYGYTF.

The J gene is TRBJ2-1, the V gene TRBV19; TRBD1 matches 10 bases. The junction had 4 bases not matched to a gene; V was cut back by 7 bases and J by 4 bases. This CDR3 is 14 amino acids long. Germline V gene sequence: CDR1 LNHDA, CDR2 SQIVND (reference sequence). The CDR3 sequence: CASIRTGGYNEQFF. CDR3 coding DNA: TGTGCCAGTATAAGGACAGGGGGGTACAATGAGCAGTTCTTC.

The chain is built from TRBV13 and TRBJ2-2; perhaps TRBD1 as D (6 bases). V was clipped by 2 bases and J by 10 bases, with 17 bases between them. The CDR3 spans 15 residues. The germline V gene has CDR1 PRHDT and CDR2 FYEKMQ (reference sequence). The CDR3 loop is CASSLIMTGPQELFF. CDR3 DNA: TGTGCCAGCAGCTTAATTATGACAGGCCCCCAGGAGCTGTTTTTT.

V and J are TRBV5-4 and TRBJ2-2; possible D gene TRBD1, 7 bases. Trimming cost V 3 bases and J 5 bases, with 17 bases left between them. The germline V gene encodes CDR1 SGHNT and CDR2 YYREEE (reference sequence). This CDR3 contains 16 residues. The CDR3: CASSSPGQGGTGELFF. The CDR3 bases are TGTGCCAGCAGCTCCCCCGGCCAGGGGGGTACCGGGGAGCTGTTTTTT.

This chain connects TRBV27 to TRBJ1-6; 10 bases match TRBD1. V dropped 5 bases and J dropped 13; count of bases not matched to a gene: 8. The CDR3 runs 14 residues. Germline CDR1 reads MNHEY; CDR2 reads SMNVEV (reference sequence). The CDR3: CASSRQGAVWPLHF. The CDR3 DNA sequence: TGTGCCAGCAGTCGACAGGGGGCTGTTTGGCCCCTCCACTTT.

The chain has TRBV6-5 and TRBJ2-3; 8 bases line up with TRBD1. The CDR3 contains 15 residues. CDR1 MNHEY and CDR2 SVGAGI come from the germline V gene. The ends lost 4 bases at V and 1 base at J; junction bases unmatched: 4. This CDR3 reads CASSSDRGRTDTQYF. For the CDR3, the DNA is TGTGCCAGCAGTTCCGACAGGGGTCGCACAGATACGCAGTATTTT.

The CDR3 DNA follows: TGTGCCAGCAGCTTAGGGGGCAGTTACTATGGCTACACCTTC. It encodes CASSLGGSYYGYTF. The genes are TRBV7-2 and TRBJ1-2, with D maybe TRBD1 (5 bases). CDR3 length: 14 residues. Germline assignment: CDR1 SGHTA and CDR2 FQGNSA. Trimming took 1 base from V and 3 from J, leaving 9 bases between them.

The chain carries TRBV6-5 and TRBJ2-2, with TRBD1 matching 9 bases. Germline V gives CDR1 MNHEY, CDR2 SVGAGI. The CDR3 totals 14 residues. V gave up 6 bases and J gave up 8 bases; unmatched junction bases: 7. CDR3 residues: CASSETGGRGELFF. The CDR3 bases are TGTGCCAGCAGCGAAACAGGGGGCAGGGGGGAGCTGTTTTTT.

The V call is TRBV7-6, the J call TRBJ1-6, with D perhaps matching TRBD1 (6 bases). The CDR3 consists of 12 residues. Trimming cost V 5 bases and J 12 bases, with 11 bases left between them. Germline loops: CDR1 SGHVS, CDR2 FNYEAQ. CDR3 nucleotides: TGTGCCAGCAGCATTTTGACAGGACCCCTCCACTTT. It translates to CASSILTGPLHF.

V and J are TRBV7-8 and TRBJ1-5; D uncertain. V was trimmed by 3 bases and J by 8 bases, leaving 11 bases between them. Germline assignment: CDR1 SGHVS and CDR2 FQNEAQ. The CDR3 is 13 residues long. CDR3 nucleotides: TGTGCCAGCAGCTTGGTATACGGAGAGCCCCAGCATTTT. Translated, it gives CASSLVYGEPQHF.

The sample holds a few counts of this clone. The sample has other DNA sequences that encode this CDR3 too. The chain joins TRBV28 to TRBJ1-5, with 10 bases matching TRBD1. This CDR3 contains 15 residues. V lost 6 bases and J lost 6; bases outside the gene matches: 8. Germline V CDR1 and CDR2: MDHEN, SYDVKM. CDR3 nucleotides: TGTGCCAGCAGCCTGGGACAGGGGTTCCGTCAGCCCCAGCATTTT. It encodes CASSLGQGFRQPQHF.

This chain joins TRBV12-5 and TRBJ1-5; no firm D call. The CDR3 has 15 amino acids. V was clipped by 5 bases and J by 4 bases, with 15 bases between them. Germline V lookup: CDR1 LGHNT, CDR2 FRNRAP. CDR3 loop: CASGPHDPGNQPQHF. As DNA, the CDR3 is TGTGCTAGTGGTCCCCATGACCCCGGGAATCAGCCCCAGCATTTT.

V is TRBV9 and J is TRBJ1-3, with D tentatively TRBD1 (6 bases). V dropped 0 bases and J dropped 4 bases, with 17 bases sitting between them. The CDR3 has 17 amino acids. Germline loops: CDR1 SGDLS, CDR2 YYNGEE. The CDR3 region has the DNA TGTGCCAGCAGCGTAGAGGGAACAGGGAGAAACGGAAACACCATATATTTT. This encodes CASSVEGTGRNGNTIYF.

The rearrangement links TRBV10-3 to TRBJ2-1; possible D gene TRBD2, 5 bases. The V end lost 6 bases, the J end lost 15 bases, and 21 bases lay between the germline ends. Germline CDR1 ENHRY, CDR2 SYGVKD. The CDR3 spans 13 residues. CDR3 protein: CAIRDDTSAPVFF. Here the CDR3 DNA reads TGTGCCATCAGGGACGACACTAGTGCACCGGTGTTCTTC.

This clone was seen more than once but under ten times. This rearrangement joins TRBV30 to TRBJ1-5; no clear D gene. The CDR3 is made up of 15 amino acids. Germline CDR1 GTSNPN, CDR2 SVGIG (reference sequence). Trimming left V 1 base short and J 0 bases short, with 10 bases between. DNA for the CDR3: TGTGCCTGGAGTGAACCGGGATATAGCAATCAGCCCCAGCATTTT. Translation gives CAWSEPGYSNQPQHF.

The chain combines TRBV6-1 with TRBJ1-6, with D perhaps TRBD1 (5 bases). Between the trimmed V and J ends, which lost 1 base and 10 bases, there was a span of 14 bases. CDR3 length: 15 amino acids. Germline CDR1 and CDR2: MNHNS and SASEGT. The CDR3 bases are TGTGCCAGCAGTGAAGGGGGTACACAGGTATCACCCCTCCACTTT. Its translation: CASSEGGTQVSPLHF.

This clone was observed a few times. The V call is TRBV2, the J call TRBJ2-5; 7 bases map to TRBD2. The germline gives CDR1 SNHLY, CDR2 FYNNEI. The CDR3 length is 14 residues. J was trimmed by 2 bases and V by 7 bases; bases with no gene match: 7. As DNA, the CDR3 is TGTGCCAGCACCGCACTGGGGGGGCAAGAGACCCAGTACTTC. As protein: CASTALGGQETQYF.

This clone was detected a few times. V gene TRBV6-1 combines with J gene TRBJ1-5; 7 positions agree with TRBD1. CDR1 MNHNS and CDR2 SASEGT come from the germline V gene. CDR3 length: 15 amino acids. Trimming removed 6 bases from V and 7 bases from J; junction bases left unmatched: 12. This chain's CDR3 is CASSELVGGGQPQHF. CDR3 nucleotides: TGTGCCAGCAGCGAGTTGGTAGGGGGCGGACAGCCCCAGCATTTT.